The 11 T cell receptor beta chains in this list originate from one sample, sequenced in a study of monozygotic twins with inflammatory bowel disease. TCRdb re-called the 5' RACE reads, yielding one record per CDR3 amino acid sequence without DNA. This table holds 420,000 or so distinct CDR3 sequences. The sequenced sample was blood. Source of these receptors: a human donor with ulcerative colitis or Crohn's disease, or a healthy co-twin of an affected twin (not recorded which).

The chain uses TRBV29-1 and TRBJ2-1; there is no DNA to check the TCRdb D call of TRBD1. Germline CDR1 and CDR2: SQVTM and ANQGSEA. This CDR3 contains 14 residues. The CDR3 sequence is CSVASGALENEQFF.

The chain is built from TRBV7-7 and TRBJ2-5; the D call from TCRdb, TRBD1, cannot be confirmed without DNA. The CDR3 sequence is 15 residues long. Per germline, CDR1 SSHAT and CDR2 FNYEAQ (reference sequence). Here the CDR3 reads CASRPGTGGQETQYF.

The chain joins TRBV15 to TRBJ2-7; with no DNA, the TCRdb D assignment of TRBD1 cannot be verified. The CDR3 has 15 amino acids. The V gene's germline CDR1 is LNHNV and CDR2 YYDKDF (reference sequence). The CDR3 reads CATSRDSGLHYEQYF.

The chain uses TRBV2 and TRBJ2-7; TCRdb gives TRBD1 as the D gene, but with no DNA this cannot be confirmed. CDR1 and CDR2 (germline): SNHLY, FYNNEI. The CDR3 runs 13 residues. This CDR3 reads CASNADRWGEQYF.

The chain employs TRBV5-5 and TRBJ1-4. CDR3 length: 15 amino acids. Germline CDR1 and CDR2: SGHKS and YYEKEE (reference sequence). The CDR3 protein is CASRDGTAGGEKLFF.

The CDR3 reads CSARGPLGNEQFF. This chain joins TRBV20-1 and TRBJ2-1; TCRdb picks TRBD1, but there is no DNA to check that call. This CDR3 spans 13 amino acids. Germline loops: CDR1 DFQATT, CDR2 SNEGSKA (reference sequence).

The chain couples TRBV24-1 to TRBJ2-5; lacking DNA, the TRBD1 call made by TCRdb goes unchecked. The length of the CDR3 is 15 residues. The germline V gene encodes CDR1 KGHDR and CDR2 SFDVKD. This CDR3 reads CATSEPAGAQETQYF.

The chain recombines TRBV5-1 with TRBJ1-5; TCRdb's assignment of TRBD1 cannot be checked, as there is no DNA. The CDR3 extends over 16 amino acids. CDR1 and CDR2 (germline): SGHRS, YFSETQ. CDR3 amino acids: CASSPAWAGRNQPQHF.

The chain joins TRBV2 to TRBJ2-7; absent DNA, TCRdb's TRBD1 call cannot be checked. Looked up from germline, CDR1 is SNHLY and CDR2 is FYNNEI. The CDR3 extends over 14 amino acids. CDR3 sequence reads: CASSVGTWTSEQYF.

The rearrangement joins TRBV4-3 to TRBJ2-3; the D gene TCRdb calls, TRBD2, cannot be checked with no DNA. The germline gives CDR1 LGHNA, CDR2 YSLEER. The CDR3 consists of 16 residues. CDR3 protein: CASSQDPSGMPDTQYF.

CDR3 in amino acids: CASSYGRDEKLFF. This chain joins TRBV18 and TRBJ1-4. The CDR3 totals 13 residues. Germline V lookup: CDR1 KGHSH, CDR2 LQKENI.